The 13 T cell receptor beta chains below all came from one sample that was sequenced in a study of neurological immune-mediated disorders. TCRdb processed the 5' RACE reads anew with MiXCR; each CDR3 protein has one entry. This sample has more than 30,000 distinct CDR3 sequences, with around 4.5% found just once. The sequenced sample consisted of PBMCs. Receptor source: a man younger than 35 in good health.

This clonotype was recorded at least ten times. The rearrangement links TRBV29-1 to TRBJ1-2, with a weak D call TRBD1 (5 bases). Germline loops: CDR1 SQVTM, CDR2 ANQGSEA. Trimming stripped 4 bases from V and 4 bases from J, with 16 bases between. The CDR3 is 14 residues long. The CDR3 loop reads CSVGYGGLGYGYTF. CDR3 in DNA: TGCAGCGTTGGGTACGGGGGTTTGGGCTATGGCTACACCTTC. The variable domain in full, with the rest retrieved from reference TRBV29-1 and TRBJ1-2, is SAVISQKPSRDICQRGTSLTIQCQVDSQVTMMFWYRQQPGQSLTLIATANQGSEATYESGFVIDKFPISRPNLTFSTLTVSNMSPEDSSIYLCSVGYGGLGYGYTFGSGTRLTVV.

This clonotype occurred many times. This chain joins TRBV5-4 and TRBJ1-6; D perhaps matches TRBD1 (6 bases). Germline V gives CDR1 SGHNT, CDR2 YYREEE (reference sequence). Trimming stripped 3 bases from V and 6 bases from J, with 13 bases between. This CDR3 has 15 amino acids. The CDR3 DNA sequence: TGTGCCAGCAGCTACGCAGGGGTGGTTAATTCACCCCTCCACTTT. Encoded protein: CASSYAGVVNSPLHF.

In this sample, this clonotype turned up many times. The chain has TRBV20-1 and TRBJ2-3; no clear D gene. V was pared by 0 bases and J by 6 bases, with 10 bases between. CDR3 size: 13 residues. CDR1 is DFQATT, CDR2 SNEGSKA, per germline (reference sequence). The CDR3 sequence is CSARDPGGDTQYF. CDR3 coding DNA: TGCAGTGCTAGAGATCCGGGTGGGGATACGCAGTATTTT.

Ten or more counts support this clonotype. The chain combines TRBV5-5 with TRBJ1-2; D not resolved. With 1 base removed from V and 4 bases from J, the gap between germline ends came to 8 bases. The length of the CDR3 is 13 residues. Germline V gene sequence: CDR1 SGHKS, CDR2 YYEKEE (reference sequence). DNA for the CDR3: TGTGCCAGCAGCTTGTTCTTCGGCTATGGCTACACCTTC. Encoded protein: CASSLFFGYGYTF. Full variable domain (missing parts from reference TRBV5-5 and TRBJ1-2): DAGVTQSPTHLIKTRGQQVTLRCSPISGHKSVSWYQQVLGQGPQFIFQYYEKEERGRGNFPDRFSARQFPNYSSELNVNALLLGDSALYLCASSLFFGYGYTFGSGTRLTVV.

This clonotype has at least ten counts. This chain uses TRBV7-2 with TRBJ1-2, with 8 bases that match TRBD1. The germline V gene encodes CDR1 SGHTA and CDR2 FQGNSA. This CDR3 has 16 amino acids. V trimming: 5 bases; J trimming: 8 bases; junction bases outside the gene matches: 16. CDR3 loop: CASSPPPGGPSTGYTF. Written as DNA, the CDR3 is TGTGCCAGCAGCCCCCCCCCAGGGGGCCCGTCGACCGGCTACACCTTC.

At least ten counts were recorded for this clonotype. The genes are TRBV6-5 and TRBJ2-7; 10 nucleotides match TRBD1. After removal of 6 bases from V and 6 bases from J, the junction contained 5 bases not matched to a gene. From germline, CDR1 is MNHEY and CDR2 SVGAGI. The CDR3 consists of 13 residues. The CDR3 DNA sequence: TGTGCCAGCAGCAGACAGGGGGCGGGCGAGCAGTACTTC. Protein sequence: CASSRQGAGEQYF.

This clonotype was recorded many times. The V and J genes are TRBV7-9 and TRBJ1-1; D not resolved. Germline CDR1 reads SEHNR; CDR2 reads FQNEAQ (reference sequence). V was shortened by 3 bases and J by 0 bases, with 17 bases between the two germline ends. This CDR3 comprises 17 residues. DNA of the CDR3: TGTGCCAGCAGCTTCGAAGCAAGTTCGCTTATGAACACTGAAGCTTTCTTT. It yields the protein CASSFEASSLMNTEAFF. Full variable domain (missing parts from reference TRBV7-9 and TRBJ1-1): DTGVSQNPRHKITKRGQNVTFRCDPISEHNRLYWYRQTLGQGPEFLTYFQNEAQLEKSRLLSDRFSAERPKGSFSTLEIQRTEQGDSAMYLCASSFEASSLMNTEAFFGQGTRLTVV.

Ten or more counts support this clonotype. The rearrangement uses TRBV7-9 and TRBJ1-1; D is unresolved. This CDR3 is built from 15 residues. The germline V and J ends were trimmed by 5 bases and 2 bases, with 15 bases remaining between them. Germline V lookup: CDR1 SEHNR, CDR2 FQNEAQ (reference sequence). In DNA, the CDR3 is TGTGCCAGCAGCCCAAAAATGAGGGTAAACACTGAAGCTTTCTTT. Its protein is CASSPKMRVNTEAFF. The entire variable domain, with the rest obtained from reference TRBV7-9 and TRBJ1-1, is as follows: DTGVSQNPRHKITKRGQNVTFRCDPISEHNRLYWYRQTLGQGPEFLTYFQNEAQLEKSRLLSDRFSAERPKGSFSTLEIQRTEQGDSAMYLCASSPKMRVNTEAFFGQGTRLTVV.

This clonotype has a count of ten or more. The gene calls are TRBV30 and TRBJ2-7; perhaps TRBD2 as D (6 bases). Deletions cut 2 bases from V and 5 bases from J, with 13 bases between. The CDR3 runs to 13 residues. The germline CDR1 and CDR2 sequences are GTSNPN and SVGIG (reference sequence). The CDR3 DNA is TGTGCCTGGAGTCGGGGGATAGTAAACGAGCAGTACTTC. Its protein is CAWSRGIVNEQYF.

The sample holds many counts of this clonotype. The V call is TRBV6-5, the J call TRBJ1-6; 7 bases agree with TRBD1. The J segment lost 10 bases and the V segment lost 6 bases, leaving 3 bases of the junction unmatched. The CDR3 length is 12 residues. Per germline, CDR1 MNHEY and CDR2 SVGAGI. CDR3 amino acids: CASRTGNSPLHF. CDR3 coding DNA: TGTGCCAGCAGGACAGGGAACTCACCCCTCCACTTT.

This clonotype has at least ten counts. The CDR3 here is CASSSRGYTEAFF. CDR3 nucleotide sequence: TGTGCCAGCAGCTCTCGGGGGTACACTGAAGCTTTCTTT. The chain links TRBV7-2 to TRBJ1-1; D perhaps matches TRBD1 (5 bases). V lost 4 bases and J lost 3, with 9 bases in between. The CDR3 loop spans 13 amino acids. Germline V gene lookup returns CDR1 SGHTA and CDR2 FQGNSA.

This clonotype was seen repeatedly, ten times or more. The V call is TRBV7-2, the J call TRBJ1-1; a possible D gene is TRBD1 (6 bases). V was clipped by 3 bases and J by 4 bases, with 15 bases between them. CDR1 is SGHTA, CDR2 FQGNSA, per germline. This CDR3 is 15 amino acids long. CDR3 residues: CASSFHRVESTEAFF. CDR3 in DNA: TGTGCCAGCAGCTTTCACAGGGTGGAGAGCACTGAAGCTTTCTTT.

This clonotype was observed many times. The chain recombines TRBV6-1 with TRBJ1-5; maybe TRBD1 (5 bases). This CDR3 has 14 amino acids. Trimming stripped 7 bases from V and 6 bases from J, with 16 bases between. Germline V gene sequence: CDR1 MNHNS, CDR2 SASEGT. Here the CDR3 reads CASIPDTVSQPQHF. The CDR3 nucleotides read TGTGCCAGCATCCCGGACACGGTTTCTCAGCCCCAGCATTTT.